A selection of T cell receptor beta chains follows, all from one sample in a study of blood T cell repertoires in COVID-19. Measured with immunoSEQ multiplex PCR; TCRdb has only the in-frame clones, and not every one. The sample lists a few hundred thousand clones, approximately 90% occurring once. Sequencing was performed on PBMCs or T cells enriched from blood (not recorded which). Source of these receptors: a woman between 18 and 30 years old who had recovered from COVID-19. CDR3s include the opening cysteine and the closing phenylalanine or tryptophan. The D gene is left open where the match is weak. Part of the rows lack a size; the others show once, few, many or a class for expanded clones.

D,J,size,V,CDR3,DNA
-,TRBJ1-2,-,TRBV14,CASSLFEAPYGYTF,TGTGCCAGCAGCCTATTCGAGGCCCCCTATGGCTACACCTTC
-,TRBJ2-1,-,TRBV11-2,CASSPSSVSEQFF,TGTGCCAGCAGCCCATCTAGCGTTAGTGAGCAGTTCTTC
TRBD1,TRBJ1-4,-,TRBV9,CASSVDRGRDEKLFF,TGTGCCAGCAGCGTTGACAGGGGGCGCGATGAAAAACTGTTTTTT
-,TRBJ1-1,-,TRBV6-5,CASSYSSRNTEAFF,TGTGCCAGCAGTTACTCTAGCAGAAACACTGAAGCTTTCTTT
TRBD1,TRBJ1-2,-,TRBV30,CAWGDSAYGYTF,TGTGCCTGGGGGGACAGCGCCTATGGCTACACCTTC
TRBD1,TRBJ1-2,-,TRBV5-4,CASTPGQGADYGYTF,TGTGCCAGCACCCCCGGACAGGGGGCGGACTATGGCTACACCTTC
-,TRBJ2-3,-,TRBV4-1,CASSQEWASWADTQYF,TGCGCCAGCAGCCAAGAATGGGCTAGCTGGGCAGATACGCAGTATTTT
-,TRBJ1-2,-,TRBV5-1,CASSTDTNIYYGYTF,TGCGCCAGCAGTACGGACACCAATATTTACTATGGCTACACCTTC
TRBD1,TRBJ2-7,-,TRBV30,CAWSEVRDSVYEQYF,TGTGCCTGGAGTGAGGTCCGGGACAGTGTGTACGAGCAGTACTTC
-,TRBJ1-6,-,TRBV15,CATSRGAGNSPLHF,TGTGCCACCAGCAGAGGGGCAGGAAATTCACCCCTCCACTTT
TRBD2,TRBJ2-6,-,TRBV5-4,CASSGWRGSSGGANVLTF,TGTGCCAGCTCCGGATGGCGGGGGTCCTCGGGTGGGGCCAACGTCCTGACTTTC
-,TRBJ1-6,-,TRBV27,CASSLRGENSPLHF,TGTGCCAGCAGCCTGAGAGGCGAGAATTCACCCCTCCACTTT
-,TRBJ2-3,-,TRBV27,CASSSLQVSTDTQYF,TGTGCCAGCAGTTCTCTCCAGGTTAGCACAGATACGCAGTATTTT
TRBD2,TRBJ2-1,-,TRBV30,CAWRPPGGTRYNEQFF,TGTGCCTGGAGGCCACCGGGAGGGACCCGATACAATGAGCAGTTCTTC
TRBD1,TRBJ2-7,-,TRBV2,CANWDSLSYEQYF,TGTGCCAACTGGGACAGCTTATCCTACGAGCAGTACTTC
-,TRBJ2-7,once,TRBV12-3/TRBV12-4,CASSYRAYEQYF,TGTGCCAGCAGTTACAGGGCCTACGAGCAGTACTTC
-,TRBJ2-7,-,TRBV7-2,CASSSPLRGPPTYEQYF,TGTGCCAGCAGCTCCCCTCTCCGAGGGCCCCCAACCTACGAGCAGTACTTC
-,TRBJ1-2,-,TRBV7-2,CASSLDPGTASGYTF,TGTGCCAGCAGCTTAGACCCCGGAACAGCCAGTGGCTACACCTTC
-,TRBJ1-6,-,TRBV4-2,CASSQEPGEHSPLHF,TGTGCCAGCAGCCAAGAACCGGGGGAACATTCACCCCTCCACTTT
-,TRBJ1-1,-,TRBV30,CAWSEDRGRTEAFF,TGTGCCTGGAGTGAAGATCGAGGGAGGACTGAAGCTTTCTTT
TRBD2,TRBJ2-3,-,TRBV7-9,CASSRKTPGLAFTDTQYF,TGTGCCAGCAGCCGAAAAACTCCGGGACTAGCGTTTACAGATACGCAGTATTTT
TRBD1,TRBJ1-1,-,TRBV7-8,CASSLDRGNTEAFF,TGTGCCAGCAGCTTAGACAGGGGGAACACTGAAGCTTTCTTT
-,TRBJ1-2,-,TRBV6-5,CASIPSAGANYGYTF,TGTGCCAGCATCCCCAGTGCAGGGGCTAACTATGGCTACACCTTC
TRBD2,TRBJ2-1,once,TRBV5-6,CASSPQPRLAGGTYNEQFF,TGTGCCAGCAGCCCTCAACCTCGACTAGCGGGGGGTACCTACAATGAGCAGTTCTTC
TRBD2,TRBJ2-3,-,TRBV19,CASNPSGGRPTDTQYF,TGTGCCAGTAATCCTAGCGGGGGGCGGCCCACAGATACGCAGTATTTT
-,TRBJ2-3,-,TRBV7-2,CASKSTSSSDTQYF,TGTGCCAGCAAAAGTACTAGCTCGTCAGATACGCAGTATTTT
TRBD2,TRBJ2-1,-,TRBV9,CASSVNTLAGGNEQFF,TGTGCCAGCAGCGTAAATACACTAGCGGGGGGAAATGAGCAGTTCTTC
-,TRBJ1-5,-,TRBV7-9,CASSRAGKDNQPQHF,TGTGCCAGCAGCCGTGCAGGAAAGGACAATCAGCCCCAGCATTTT
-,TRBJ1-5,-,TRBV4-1,CASSQDQAGSNQPQHF,TGCGCCAGCAGCCAAGATCAGGCGGGAAGCAATCAGCCCCAGCATTTT